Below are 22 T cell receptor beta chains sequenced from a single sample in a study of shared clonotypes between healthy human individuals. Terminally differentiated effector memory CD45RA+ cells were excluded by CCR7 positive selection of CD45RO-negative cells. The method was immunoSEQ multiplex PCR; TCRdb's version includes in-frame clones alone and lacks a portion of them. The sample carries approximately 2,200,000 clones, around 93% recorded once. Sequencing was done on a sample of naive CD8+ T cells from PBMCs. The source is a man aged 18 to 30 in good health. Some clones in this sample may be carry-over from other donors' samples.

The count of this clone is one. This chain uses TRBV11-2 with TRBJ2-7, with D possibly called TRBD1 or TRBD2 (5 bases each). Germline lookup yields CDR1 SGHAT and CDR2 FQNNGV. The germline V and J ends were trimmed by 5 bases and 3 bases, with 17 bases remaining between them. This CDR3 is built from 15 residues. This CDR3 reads CASSPPGRQLYEQYF. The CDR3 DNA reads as TGTGCCAGCAGCCCTCCGGGACGGCAACTCTACGAGCAGTACTTC.

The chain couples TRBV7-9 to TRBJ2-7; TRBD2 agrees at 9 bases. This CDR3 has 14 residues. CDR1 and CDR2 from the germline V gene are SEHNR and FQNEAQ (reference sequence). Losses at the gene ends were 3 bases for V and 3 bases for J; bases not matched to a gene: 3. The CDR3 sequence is CASSLREGLYEQYF. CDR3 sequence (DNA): TGTGCCAGCAGCTTGCGGGAGGGCCTCTACGAGCAGTACTTC.

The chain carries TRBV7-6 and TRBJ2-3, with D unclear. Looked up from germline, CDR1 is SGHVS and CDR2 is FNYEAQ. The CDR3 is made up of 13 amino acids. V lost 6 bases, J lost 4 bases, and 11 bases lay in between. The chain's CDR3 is CASSPLGPDTQYF. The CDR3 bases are TGTGCCAGCAGTCCCCTAGGTCCAGATACGCAGTATTTT.

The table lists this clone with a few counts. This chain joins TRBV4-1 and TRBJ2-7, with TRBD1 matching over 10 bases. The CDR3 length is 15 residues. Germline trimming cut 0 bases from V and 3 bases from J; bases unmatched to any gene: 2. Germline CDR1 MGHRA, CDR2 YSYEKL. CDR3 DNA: TGCGCCAGCAGCCAAGATGGGACAGGGGACTACGAGCAGTACTTC. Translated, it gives CASSQDGTGDYEQYF.

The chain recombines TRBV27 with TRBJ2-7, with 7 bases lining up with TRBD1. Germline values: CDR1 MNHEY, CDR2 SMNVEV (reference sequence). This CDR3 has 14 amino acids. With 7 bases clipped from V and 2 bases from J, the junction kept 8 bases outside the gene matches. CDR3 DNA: TGTGCCAGCAACCCGACAGGGCCCACCTACGAGCAGTACTTC. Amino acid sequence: CASNPTGPTYEQYF.

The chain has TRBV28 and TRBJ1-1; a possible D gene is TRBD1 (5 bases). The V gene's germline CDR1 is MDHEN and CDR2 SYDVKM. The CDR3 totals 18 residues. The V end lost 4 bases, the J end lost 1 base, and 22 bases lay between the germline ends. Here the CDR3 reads CASSSLSGEVGANTEAFF. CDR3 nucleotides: TGTGCCAGCAGTTCCCTCTCGGGGGAGGTGGGCGCGAACACTGAAGCTTTCTTT.

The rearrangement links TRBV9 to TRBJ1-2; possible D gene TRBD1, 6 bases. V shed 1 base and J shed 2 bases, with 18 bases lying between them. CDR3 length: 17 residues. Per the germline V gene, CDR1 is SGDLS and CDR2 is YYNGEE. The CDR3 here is CASSVPEGGVENYGYTF. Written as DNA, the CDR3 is TGTGCCAGCAGCGTACCCGAGGGGGGAGTGGAGAACTATGGCTACACCTTC.

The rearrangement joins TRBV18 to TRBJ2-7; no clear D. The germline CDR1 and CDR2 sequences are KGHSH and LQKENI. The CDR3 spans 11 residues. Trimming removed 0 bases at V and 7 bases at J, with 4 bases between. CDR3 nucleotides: TGTGCCAGCTCACCACCGGTGGAGCAGTACTTC. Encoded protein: CASSPPVEQYF.

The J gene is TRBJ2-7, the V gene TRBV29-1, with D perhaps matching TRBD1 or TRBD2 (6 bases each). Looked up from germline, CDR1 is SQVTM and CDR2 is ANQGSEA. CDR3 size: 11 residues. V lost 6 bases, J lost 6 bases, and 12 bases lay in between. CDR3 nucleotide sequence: TGCAGCGTACAGGGAGGCGCCGAGCAGTACTTC. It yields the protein CSVQGGAEQYF.

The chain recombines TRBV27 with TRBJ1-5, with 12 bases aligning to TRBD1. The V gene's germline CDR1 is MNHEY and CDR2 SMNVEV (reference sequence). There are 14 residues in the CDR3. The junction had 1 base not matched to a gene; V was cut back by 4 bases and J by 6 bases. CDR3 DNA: TGTGCCAGCAGTTGGGGACAGGGGGCTCAGCCCCAGCATTTT. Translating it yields CASSWGQGAQPQHF.

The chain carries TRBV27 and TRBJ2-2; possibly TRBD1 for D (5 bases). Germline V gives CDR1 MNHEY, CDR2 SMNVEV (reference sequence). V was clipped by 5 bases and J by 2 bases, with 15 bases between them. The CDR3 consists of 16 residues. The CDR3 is CASSPLQVSNTGELFF. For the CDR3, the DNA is TGTGCCAGCAGTCCACTACAGGTCTCAAACACCGGGGAGCTGTTTTTT.

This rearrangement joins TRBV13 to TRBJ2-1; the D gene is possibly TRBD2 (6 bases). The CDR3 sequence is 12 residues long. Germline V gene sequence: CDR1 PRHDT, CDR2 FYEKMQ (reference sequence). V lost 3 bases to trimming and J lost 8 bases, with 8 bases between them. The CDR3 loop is CASSFRRDEQFF. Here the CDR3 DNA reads TGTGCCAGCAGCTTCAGGAGGGATGAGCAGTTCTTC. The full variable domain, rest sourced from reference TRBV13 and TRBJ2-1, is AAGVIQSPRHLIKEKRETATLKCYPIPRHDTVYWYQQGPGQDPQFLISFYEKMQSDKGSIPDRFSAQQFSDYHSELNMSSLELGDSALYFCASSFRRDEQFFGPGTRLTVL.

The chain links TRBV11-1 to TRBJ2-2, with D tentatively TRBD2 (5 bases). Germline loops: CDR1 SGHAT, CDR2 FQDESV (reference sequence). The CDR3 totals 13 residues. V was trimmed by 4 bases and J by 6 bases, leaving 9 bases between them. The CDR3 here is CASSSTGAGELFF. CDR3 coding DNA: TGTGCCAGCAGCTCAACCGGGGCCGGGGAGCTGTTTTTT.

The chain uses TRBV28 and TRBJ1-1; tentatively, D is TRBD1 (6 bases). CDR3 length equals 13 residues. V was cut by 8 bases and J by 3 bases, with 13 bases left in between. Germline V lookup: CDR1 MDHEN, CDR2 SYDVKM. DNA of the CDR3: TGTGCCAGCTCTGGGCGGGGGCACACTGAAGCTTTCTTT. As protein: CASSGRGHTEAFF. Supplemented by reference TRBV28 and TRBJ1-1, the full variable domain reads DVKVTQSSRYLVKRTGEKVFLECVQDMDHENMFWYRQDPGLGLRLIYFSYDVKMKEKGDIPEGYSVSREKKERFSLILESASTNQTSMYLCASSGRGHTEAFFGQGTRLTVV.

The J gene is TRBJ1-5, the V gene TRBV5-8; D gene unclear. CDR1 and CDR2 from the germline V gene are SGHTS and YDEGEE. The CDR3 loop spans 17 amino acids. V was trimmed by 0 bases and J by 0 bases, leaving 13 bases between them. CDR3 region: CASSLVVSRNSNQPQHF. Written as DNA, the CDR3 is TGTGCCAGCAGCTTGGTAGTCAGTCGAAATAGCAATCAGCCCCAGCATTTT.

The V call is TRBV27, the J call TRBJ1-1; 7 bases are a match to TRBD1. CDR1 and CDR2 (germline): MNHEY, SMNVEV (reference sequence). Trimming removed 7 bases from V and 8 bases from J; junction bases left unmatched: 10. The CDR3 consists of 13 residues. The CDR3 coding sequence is TGTGCCAGCATGGACAGGTCTTTTGCGGAAGCTTTCTTT. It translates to CASMDRSFAEAFF.

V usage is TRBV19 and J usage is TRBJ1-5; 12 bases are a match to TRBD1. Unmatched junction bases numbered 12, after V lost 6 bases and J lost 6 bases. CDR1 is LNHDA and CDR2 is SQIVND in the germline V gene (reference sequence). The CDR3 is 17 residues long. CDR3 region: CASSHGRDRGPGQPQHF. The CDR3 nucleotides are TGTGCCAGTAGCCACGGGAGGGACAGGGGGCCGGGTCAGCCCCAGCATTTT.

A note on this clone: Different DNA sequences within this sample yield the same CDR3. CDR3 amino acids: CASSLARVSNQPQHF. Written as DNA, the CDR3 is TGTGCCAGCAGTTTAGCCAGGGTAAGCAATCAGCCCCAGCATTTT. The genes are TRBV28 and TRBJ1-5; a weak D match, TRBD1 (5 bases). Germline values: CDR1 MDHEN, CDR2 SYDVKM. The CDR3 is made up of 15 amino acids. Trimming left V 2 bases short and J 1 base short, with 9 bases between.

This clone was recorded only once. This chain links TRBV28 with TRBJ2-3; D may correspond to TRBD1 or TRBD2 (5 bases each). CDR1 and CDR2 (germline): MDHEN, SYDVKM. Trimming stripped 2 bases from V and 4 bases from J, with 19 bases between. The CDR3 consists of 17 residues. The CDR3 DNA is TGTGCCAGCAGTTTACTTGGTGAGGGGATGGAAGCAGATACGCAGTATTTT. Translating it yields CASSLLGEGMEADTQYF.

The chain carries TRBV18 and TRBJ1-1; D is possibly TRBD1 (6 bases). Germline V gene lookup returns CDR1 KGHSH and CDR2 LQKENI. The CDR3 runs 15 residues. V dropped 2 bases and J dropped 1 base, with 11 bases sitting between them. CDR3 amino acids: CASSPLVRGNTEAFF. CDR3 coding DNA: TGTGCCAGCTCACCATTAGTCAGGGGGAACACTGAAGCTTTCTTT.

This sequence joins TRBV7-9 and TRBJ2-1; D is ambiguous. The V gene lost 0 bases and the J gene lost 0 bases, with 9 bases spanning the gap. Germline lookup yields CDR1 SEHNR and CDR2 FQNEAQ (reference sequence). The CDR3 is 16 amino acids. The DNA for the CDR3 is TGTGCCAGCAGCTTAGCGTGGGTCGGCTCCTACAATGAGCAGTTCTTC. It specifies CASSLAWVGSYNEQFF.

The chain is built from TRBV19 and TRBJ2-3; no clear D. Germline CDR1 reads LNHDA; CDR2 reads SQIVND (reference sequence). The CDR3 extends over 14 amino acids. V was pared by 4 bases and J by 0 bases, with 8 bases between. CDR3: CASSSWLSTDTQYF. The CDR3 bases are TGTGCCAGTAGTAGTTGGCTTAGCACAGATACGCAGTATTTT.